The TCR beta chain described here comes from a study of immune heterogeneity within non-small cell lung tumors (dated by TCRdb to the late 2010s). Regarding the research as a whole: Histology comprised several squamous cell carcinomas, about nine non-squamous carcinomas and 1 tumor not otherwise specified. To examine intratumoral immune heterogeneity, the study used whole-exome sequencing, RNA-seq and TCR beta repertoire sequencing on multiple spatially distinct regions of each NSCLC tumor. TCR repertoires were analyzed from 57 tumor loci of 15 or so patients, while transcriptome data covered only around 45 loci from about 11 patients. Binding of neoantigens to the HLA alleles of each patient was predicted with netMHCpan-3.0 for mutant peptides of 8 to 11 amino acids. What the research found in general, with its limitations: Within a given patient, the same dominant CDR3B clonotypes showed up repeatedly across loci, although different tumor locations also carried unique high-frequency clones. A statistically significant but moderate positive correlation (R about 0.34) was observed between local T-cell repertoire clonality and local tumor mutational burden. High-frequency TCR beta clonotypes were found to be largely distinct between individual patients.

From a lookup of the germline V gene, CDR1 and CDR2 are KGHSY and FQNENV. From cysteine to phenylalanine, the CDR3 is 12 amino acids long. Only the CDR3 part of the read is kept: 36 bases, read in frame from the first base. V loses 4 bases of germline sequence and J loses 2 bases, and the interval between the two ends is 4 bases. This clonotype occurred many times. The clone's antigen remains unknown. Per-base quality was not reported, and no clone a single base away is much larger than it. A multiplex PCR system amplified the TCR beta CDR3 region, with a first 10-cycle round using 32 V-gene forward and 13 J-gene reverse primers. A QIAGEN Multiplex PCR Kit was used for first-round PCR, and the primer sequences were filed in Chinese patent CN105087789A. A second PCR round added Illumina universal primers using the Phusion High-Fidelity PCR Kit. Sequencing of the TCR libraries was done on the Illumina HiSeq X Ten platform in paired-end mode with a 151 bp read length. Per the authors' processing: Cutadapt removed reads without multiplex PCR primers, PEAR merged read pairs, and MiXCR with default settings called CDR3 regions. Shannon entropy measured repertoire diversity, and clonality was calculated as one minus the Shannon entropy divided by the ln of the count of productive unique sequences. A clonotype counted as a dominant or high-frequency T-cell clone when its frequency was 0.5% or higher. In-frame beta chains were kept once TCRdb had trimmed the public reads at Q25 with fastp and called clones with MiXCR. Rows are combined by CDR3 protein, so each entry shows the most common genes and DNA. What appears here as the V and J calls and clone size reflects TCRdb's work, not the paper's. The table for this sample lists 8,500 to 11,000 distinct CDR3 sequences; roughly 17% of them were counted only once. The ten largest clones take up approximately 3.7% of the sample.

The TCR template was genomic DNA extracted from bulk tumor tissue, and roughly 600 ng of gDNA was amplified for each sample. During surgery, multiple biopsies were taken from each primary tumor, with sampling sites spaced as far apart as possible within the tumor mass. The study cohort was described as untreated and was composed of newly diagnosed NSCLC cases undergoing curative surgery. The samples came from approximately 14 patients with newly diagnosed non-small cell lung cancer who were having surgery intended to be curative. A couple of independent pathologists examined the resected tumor masses. Only high-quality DNA and RNA samples were carried forward to sequencing.

Recombination joined TRBV16 with TRBJ2-3; no D gene is confidently identified. Sequenced sample: lung tumor tissue. This receptor was obtained from a man between 35 and 55 years old with non-small cell lung cancer. The CDR3 corresponds to CASSPNTDTQYF. DNA sequence: TGTGCCAGCAGCCCAAACACAGATACGCAGTATTTT.